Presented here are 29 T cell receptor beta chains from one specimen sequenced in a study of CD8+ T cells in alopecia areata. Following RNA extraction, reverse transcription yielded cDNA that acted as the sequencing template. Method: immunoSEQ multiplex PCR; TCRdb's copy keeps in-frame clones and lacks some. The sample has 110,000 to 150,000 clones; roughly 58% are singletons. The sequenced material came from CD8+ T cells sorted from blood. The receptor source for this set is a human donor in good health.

Written as DNA, the CDR3 is TGTGCCAGCTTTGGCAGGATCCACGAGCAGTACTTC. Amino acids: CASFGRIHEQYF. The chain couples TRBV2 to TRBJ2-7, with D unresolved. The CDR3 contains 12 residues. Trimming stripped 8 bases from V and 5 bases from J, with 13 bases between. CDR1 and CDR2 from the germline V gene are SNHLY and FYNNEI. Using reference TRBV2 and TRBJ2-7 for the parts outside the CDR3, the full variable domain is EPEVTQTPSHQVTQMGQEVILRCVPISNHLYFYWYRQILGQKVEFLVSFYNNEISEKSEIFDDQFSVERPDGSNFTLKIRSTKLEDSAMYFCASFGRIHEQYFGPGTRLTVT.

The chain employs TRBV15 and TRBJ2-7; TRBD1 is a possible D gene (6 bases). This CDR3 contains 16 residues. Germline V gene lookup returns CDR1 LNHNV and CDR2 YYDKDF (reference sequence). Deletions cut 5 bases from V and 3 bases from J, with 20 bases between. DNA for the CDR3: TGTGCCACCAGCTTCGGTCCAACCGGGACAAACTACGAGCAGTACTTC. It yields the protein CATSFGPTGTNYEQYF.

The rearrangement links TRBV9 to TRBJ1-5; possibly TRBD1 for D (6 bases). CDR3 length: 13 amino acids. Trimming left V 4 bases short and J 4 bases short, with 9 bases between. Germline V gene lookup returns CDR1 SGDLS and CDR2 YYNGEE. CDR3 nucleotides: TGTGCCAGCAGCCGAGGGGGGAATCAGCCCCAGCATTTT. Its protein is CASSRGGNQPQHF.

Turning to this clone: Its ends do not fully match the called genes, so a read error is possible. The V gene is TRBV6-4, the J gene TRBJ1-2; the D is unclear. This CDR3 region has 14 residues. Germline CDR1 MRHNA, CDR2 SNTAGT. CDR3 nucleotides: TGTGCCAGCAGTTACTCGGGCCCCGGCTATGGCTACACCTTC. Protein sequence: CASSYSGPGYGYTF.

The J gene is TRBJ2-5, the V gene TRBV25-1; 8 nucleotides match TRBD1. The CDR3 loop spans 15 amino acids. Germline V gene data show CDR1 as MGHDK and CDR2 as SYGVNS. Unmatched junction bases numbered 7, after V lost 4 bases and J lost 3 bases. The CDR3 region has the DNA TGTGCCAGCAGTGCTGAGGACAGGGCGGAAGAGACCCAGTACTTC. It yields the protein CASSAEDRAEETQYF.

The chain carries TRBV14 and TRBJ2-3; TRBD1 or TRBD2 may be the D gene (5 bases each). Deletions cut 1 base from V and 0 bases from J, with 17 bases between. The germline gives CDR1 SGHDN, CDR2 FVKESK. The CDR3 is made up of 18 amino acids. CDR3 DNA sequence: TGTGCCAGCAGCCAAGGACTGGGGACCGTTACTAGCACAGATACGCAGTATTTT. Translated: CASSQGLGTVTSTDTQYF.

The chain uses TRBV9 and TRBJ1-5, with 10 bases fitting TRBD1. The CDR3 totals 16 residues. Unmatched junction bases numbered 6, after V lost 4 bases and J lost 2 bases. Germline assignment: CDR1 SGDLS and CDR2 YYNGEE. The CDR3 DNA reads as TGTGCCAGCAGCCCCGGGACAGGGGCGGGCAATCAGCCCCAGCATTTT. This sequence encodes CASSPGTGAGNQPQHF.

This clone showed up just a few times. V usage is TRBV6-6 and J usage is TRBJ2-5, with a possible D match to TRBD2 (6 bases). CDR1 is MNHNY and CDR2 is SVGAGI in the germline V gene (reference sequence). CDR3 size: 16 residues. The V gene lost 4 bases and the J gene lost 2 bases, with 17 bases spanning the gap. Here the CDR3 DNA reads TGTGCCAGCAGTTTCGATCCGGGCGGGGCTCAAGAGACCCAGTACTTC. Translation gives CASSFDPGGAQETQYF.

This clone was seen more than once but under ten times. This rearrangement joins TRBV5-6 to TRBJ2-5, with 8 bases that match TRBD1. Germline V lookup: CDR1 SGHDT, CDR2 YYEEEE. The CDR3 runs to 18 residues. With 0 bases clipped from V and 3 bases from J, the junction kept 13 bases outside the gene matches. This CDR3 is CASSLAGLWAGGEETQYF. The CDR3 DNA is TGTGCCAGCAGCTTGGCGGGGTTGTGGGCAGGGGGCGAAGAGACCCAGTACTTC.

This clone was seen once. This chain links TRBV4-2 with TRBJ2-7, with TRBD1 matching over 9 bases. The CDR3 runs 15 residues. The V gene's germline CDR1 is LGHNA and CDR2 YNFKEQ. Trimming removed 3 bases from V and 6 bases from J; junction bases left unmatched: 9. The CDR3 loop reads CASSQAGTGFREQYF. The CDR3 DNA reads TGTGCCAGCAGCCAGGCCGGGACAGGGTTTCGCGAGCAGTACTTC.

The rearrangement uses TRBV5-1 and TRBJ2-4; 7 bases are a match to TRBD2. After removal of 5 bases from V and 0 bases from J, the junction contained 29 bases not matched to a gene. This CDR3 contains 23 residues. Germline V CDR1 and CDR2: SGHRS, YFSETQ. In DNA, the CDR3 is TGCGCCAGCAGTCGCCTCAGGGCTTGGCGGGAGTACTTCCCCTTAATAGCCAAAAACATTCAGTACTTC. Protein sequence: CASSRLRAWREYFPLIAKNIQYF.

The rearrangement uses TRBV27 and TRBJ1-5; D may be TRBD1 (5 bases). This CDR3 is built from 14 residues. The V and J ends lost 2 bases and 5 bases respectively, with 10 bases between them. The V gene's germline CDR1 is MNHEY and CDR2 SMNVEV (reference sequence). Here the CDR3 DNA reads TGTGCCAGCAGTTTAGGAGGGGCTCATCAGCCCCAGCATTTT. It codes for CASSLGGAHQPQHF.

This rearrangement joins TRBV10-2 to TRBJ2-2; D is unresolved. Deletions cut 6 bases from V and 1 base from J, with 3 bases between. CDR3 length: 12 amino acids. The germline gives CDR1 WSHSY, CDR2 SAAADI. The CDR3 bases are TGCGCCAGCAGGGGGAACACCGGGGAGCTGTTTTTT. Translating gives CASRGNTGELFF.

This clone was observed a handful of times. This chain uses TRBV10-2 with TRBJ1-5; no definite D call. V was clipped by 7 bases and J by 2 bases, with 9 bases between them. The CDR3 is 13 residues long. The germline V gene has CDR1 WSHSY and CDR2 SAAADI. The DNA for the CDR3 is TGCGCCAGCACTCCATACGGCAATCAGCCCCAGCATTTT. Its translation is CASTPYGNQPQHF.

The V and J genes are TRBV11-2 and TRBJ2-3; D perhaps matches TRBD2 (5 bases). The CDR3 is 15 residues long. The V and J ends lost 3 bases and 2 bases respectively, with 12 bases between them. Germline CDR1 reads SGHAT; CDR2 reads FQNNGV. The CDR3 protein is CASSFRDRFTDTQYF. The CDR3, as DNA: TGTGCCAGCAGCTTTCGGGATAGATTCACAGATACGCAGTATTTT.

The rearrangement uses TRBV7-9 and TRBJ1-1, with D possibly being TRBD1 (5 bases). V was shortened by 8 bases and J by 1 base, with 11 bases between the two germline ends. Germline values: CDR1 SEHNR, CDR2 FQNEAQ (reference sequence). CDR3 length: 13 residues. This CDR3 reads CASYHQGNTEAFF. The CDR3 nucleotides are TGTGCCAGCTATCATCAGGGGAACACTGAAGCTTTCTTT.

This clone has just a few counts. In DNA, the CDR3 is TGTGCCTGGATATCAGGGAGGTGGACTGAAGCTTTCTTT. Its protein is CAWISGRWTEAFF. This chain links TRBV30 with TRBJ1-1, with D possibly matching TRBD1 (5 bases). There are 13 residues in the CDR3. The germline V gene has CDR1 GTSNPN and CDR2 SVGIG (reference sequence). V was clipped by 4 bases and J by 5 bases, with 14 bases between them.

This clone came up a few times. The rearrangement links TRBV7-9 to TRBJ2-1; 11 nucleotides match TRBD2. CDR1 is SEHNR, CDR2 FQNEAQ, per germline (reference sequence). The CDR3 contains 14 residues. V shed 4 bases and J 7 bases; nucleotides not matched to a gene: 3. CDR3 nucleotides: TGTGCCAGCAGCTCGACTAGCGGGAAGAATGAGCAGTTCTTC. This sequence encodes CASSSTSGKNEQFF.

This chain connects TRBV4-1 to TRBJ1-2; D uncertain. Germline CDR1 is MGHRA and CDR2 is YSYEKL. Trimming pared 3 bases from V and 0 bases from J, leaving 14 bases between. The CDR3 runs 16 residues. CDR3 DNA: TGCGCCAGCAGCCAGCTTAGTACCAATCCTAACTATGGCTACACCTTC. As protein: CASSQLSTNPNYGYTF.

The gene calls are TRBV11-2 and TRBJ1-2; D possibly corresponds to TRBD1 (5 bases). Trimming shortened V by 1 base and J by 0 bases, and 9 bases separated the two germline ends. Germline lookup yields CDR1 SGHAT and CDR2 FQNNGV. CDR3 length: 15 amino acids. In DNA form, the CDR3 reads TGTGCCAGCAGCTTAGCGGGGGGAGCTAACTATGGCTACACCTTC. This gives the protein CASSLAGGANYGYTF.

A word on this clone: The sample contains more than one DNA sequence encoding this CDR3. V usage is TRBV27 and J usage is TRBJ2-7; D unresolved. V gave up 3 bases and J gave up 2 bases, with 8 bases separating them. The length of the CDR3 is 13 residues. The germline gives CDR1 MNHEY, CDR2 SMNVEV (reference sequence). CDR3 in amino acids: CASSFGGTYEQYF. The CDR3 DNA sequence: TGTGCCAGCAGTTTCGGCGGAACCTACGAGCAGTACTTC.

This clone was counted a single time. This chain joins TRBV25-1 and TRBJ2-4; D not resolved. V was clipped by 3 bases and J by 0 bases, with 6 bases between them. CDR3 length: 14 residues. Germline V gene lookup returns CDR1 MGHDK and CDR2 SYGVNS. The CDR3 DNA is TGTGCCAGCAGTGACGGGCTAGCCAAAAACATTCAGTACTTC. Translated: CASSDGLAKNIQYF.

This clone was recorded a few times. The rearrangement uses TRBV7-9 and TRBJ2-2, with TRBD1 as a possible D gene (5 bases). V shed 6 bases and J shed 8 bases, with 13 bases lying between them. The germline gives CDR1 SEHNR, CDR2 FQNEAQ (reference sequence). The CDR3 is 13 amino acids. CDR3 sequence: CASRAQGTGELFF. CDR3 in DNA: TGTGCCAGCAGAGCTCAGGGAACTGGGGAGCTGTTTTTT.

CDR3 in amino acids: CAWSSSGGPNEQFF. CDR3 sequence (DNA): TGTGCCTGGAGTTCAAGCGGGGGCCCCAATGAGCAGTTCTTC. This chain uses TRBV30 with TRBJ2-1, with 8 bases identical to TRBD2. The CDR3 runs 14 residues. V lost 2 bases to trimming and J lost 6 bases; unmatched junction nucleotides: 6. The germline CDR1 and CDR2 sequences are GTSNPN and SVGIG (reference sequence).

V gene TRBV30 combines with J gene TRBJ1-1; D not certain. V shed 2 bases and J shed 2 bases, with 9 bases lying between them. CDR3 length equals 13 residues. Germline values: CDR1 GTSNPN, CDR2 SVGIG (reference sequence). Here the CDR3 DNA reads TGTGCCTGGAGTCGTTACCAAAACACTGAAGCTTTCTTT. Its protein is CAWSRYQNTEAFF.

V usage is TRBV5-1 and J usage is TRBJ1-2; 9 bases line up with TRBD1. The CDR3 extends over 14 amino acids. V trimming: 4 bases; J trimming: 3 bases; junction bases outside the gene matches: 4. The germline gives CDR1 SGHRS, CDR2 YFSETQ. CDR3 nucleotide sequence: TGCGCCAGCAGCCTGACAGGGGGATACTATGGCTACACCTTC. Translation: CASSLTGGYYGYTF.

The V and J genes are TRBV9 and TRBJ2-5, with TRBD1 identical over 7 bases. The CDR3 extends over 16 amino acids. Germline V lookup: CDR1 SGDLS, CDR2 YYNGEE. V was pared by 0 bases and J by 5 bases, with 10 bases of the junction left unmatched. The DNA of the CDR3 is TGTGCCAGCAGCGTAGGGTCGACAGGGCCTCGGGAGACCCAGTACTTC. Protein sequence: CASSVGSTGPRETQYF.

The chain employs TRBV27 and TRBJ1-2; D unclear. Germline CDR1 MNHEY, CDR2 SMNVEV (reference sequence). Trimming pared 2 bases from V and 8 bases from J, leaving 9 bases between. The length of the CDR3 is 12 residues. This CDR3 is CASSLKGDGYTF. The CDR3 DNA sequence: TGTGCCAGCAGTTTAAAGGGCGACGGCTACACCTTC.

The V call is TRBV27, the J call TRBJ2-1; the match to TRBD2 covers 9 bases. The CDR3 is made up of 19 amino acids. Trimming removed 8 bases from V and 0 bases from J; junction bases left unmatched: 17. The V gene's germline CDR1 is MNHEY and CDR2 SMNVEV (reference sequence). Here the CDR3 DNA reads TGTGCCAGCCGGGCTAAGCAGCTCGCGCGGGAGGGCTCCTACAATGAGCAGTTCTTC. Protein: CASRAKQLAREGSYNEQFF.